This record looks at one TCR beta chain sequence and its context. The antigen is not known. This sample is drawn from a study of cytomegalovirus exposure and HLA in healthy donors. Study overall: Of some 400 genotyped donors, around 84% clustered with self-reported Caucasian donors.

It was with 60 Vbeta and 13 Jbeta primers that the PCR ran. Assay: immunoSEQ multiplex PCR; the TCRdb copy retains only in-frame clones and omits some. The sample records around 150,000 clones, approximately 60% being singletons. Study results and limitations: In terms of immune exposure information, only CMV serostatus was available. Using a false discovery rate of 0.05, a later analysis showed that 16,951 TCR beta sequences were associated with HLA alleles.

Germline V gene sequence: CDR1 SEHNR, CDR2 FQNEAQ (reference sequence). This CDR3 is 14 amino acids long. V shed 2 bases and J shed 2 bases, with 7 bases lying between them. Sequenced: PBMCs. The sequence derives from a woman in her 40s in good health and CMV-seronegative. This chain links TRBV7-9 with TRBJ1-5; D gene ambiguous. CDR3 loop: CASSLPGGNQPQHF. CDR3 coding DNA: TGTGCCAGCAGCTTACCGGGTGGCAATCAGCCCCAGCATTTT.